The 17 T cell receptor beta chains in this list originate from one sample, sequenced in a study of T cells in Graves' hyperthyroidism and ophthalmopathy. Authors of the study amplified TCR beta CDR3 regions from RNA transcripts. Primed by the HTBI set, a first-round RT-PCR was run on the TCR CDR3. A single record per CDR3 protein comes from TCRdb applying MiXCR to the multiplex PCR reads. This table has around 430,000 distinct CDR3 sequences, approximately 15% appearing once. Specimen: blood. Receptors originate from a woman under 40 with Graves' hyperthyroidism.

This clonotype was picked up a small number of times. The chain links TRBV6-4 to TRBJ2-2; maybe TRBD2 (6 bases). The CDR3 is 13 residues long. Trimming removed 4 bases at V and 7 bases at J, with 10 bases between. Germline V gene lookup returns CDR1 MRHNA and CDR2 SNTAGT. CDR3 region: CASSAKTSGELFF. Written as DNA, the CDR3 is TGTGCCAGCAGTGCCAAGACTAGCGGGGAGCTGTTTTTT.

As concerns this clonotype: A much more abundant neighbour one base away suggests this may be a read error. The chain joins TRBV20-1 to TRBJ1-6, with D uncertain. V dropped 6 bases and J dropped 7 bases, with 22 bases sitting between them. Germline values: CDR1 DFQATT, CDR2 SNEGSKA (reference sequence). The CDR3 extends over 16 amino acids. For the CDR3, the DNA is TGCAGTGCGCGAAGTGGAGAGGAGACCAGGAATTCACCCCTCCACTTT. This translates into CSARSGEETRNSPLHF.

The sample holds a few counts of this clonotype. One junction end disagrees with the germline gene, perhaps due to a read error. The chain has TRBV5-1 and TRBJ2-3; D could derive from TRBD1 or TRBD2 (6 bases each). Germline loops: CDR1 SGHRS, CDR2 YFSETQ. There are 15 residues in the CDR3. The CDR3 coding sequence is TGCGCCAGCAGCTTTGGGAGGAGTTGGACAGATGCGCAGTATTTT. Translation gives CASSFGRSWTDAQYF. The complete variable domain, with remaining parts taken from reference TRBV5-1 and TRBJ2-3, reads KAGVTQTPRYLIKTRGQQVTLSCSPISGHRSVSWYQQTPGQGLQFLFEYFSETQRNKGNFPGRFSGRQFSNSRSEMNVSTLELGDSALYLCASSFGRSWTDAQYFGPGTRLTVL.

The table lists this clonotype with many counts. The chain is built from TRBV27 and TRBJ2-7, with TRBD1 as a possible D gene (6 bases). The CDR3 is made up of 14 amino acids. The germline V gene has CDR1 MNHEY and CDR2 SMNVEV (reference sequence). The V end lost 4 bases, the J end lost 2 bases, and 12 bases lay between the germline ends. The CDR3: CASSSNRETYEQYF. In DNA, the CDR3 is TGTGCCAGCAGTTCCAACAGGGAAACCTACGAGCAGTACTTC.

V is TRBV6-2 or TRBV6-3 and J is TRBJ1-5; D is undetermined. The germline gives CDR1 MNHEY, CDR2 SVGEGT. This CDR3 has 15 amino acids. V was clipped by 0 bases and J by 0 bases, with 6 bases between them. This CDR3 is CASSYSGRSNQPQHF. The CDR3 nucleotides are TGTGCCAGCAGTTACTCCGGGCGTAGCAATCAGCCCCAGCATTTT.

At least ten counts were recorded for this clonotype. J is TRBJ2-5 and V is TRBV29-1; TRBD2 matches 8 bases. Trimming took 7 bases from V and 4 from J; bases not matched to a gene: 11. The CDR3 runs to 14 residues. Germline CDR1 and CDR2: SQVTM and ANQGSEA. DNA for the CDR3: TGCAGCGGCCTTAGGAGCGGGAGTGGAGAGACCCAGTACTTC. Encoded protein: CSGLRSGSGETQYF.

The sample holds many counts of this clonotype. This CDR3 is CASSWEVDTDTQYF. The CDR3 DNA follows: TGTGCCAGCTCGTGGGAGGTCGACACAGATACGCAGTATTTT. The chain carries TRBV18 and TRBJ2-3; a possible D gene is TRBD2 (6 bases). This CDR3 has 14 residues. V was shortened by 6 bases and J by 2 bases, with 12 bases between the two germline ends. Germline CDR1 is KGHSH and CDR2 is LQKENI.

This clonotype was counted at least ten times. The rearrangement uses TRBV11-3 and TRBJ2-3; 11 bases are shared with TRBD2. The CDR3 totals 19 residues. Unmatched junction bases numbered 11, after V lost 1 base and J lost 2 bases. The V gene's germline CDR1 is SGHNT and CDR2 YENEEA. Here the CDR3 reads CASSLGRLAGGLPTDTQYF. As DNA, the CDR3 is TGTGCCAGCAGCTTAGGCCGGCTAGCGGGAGGCCTCCCCACAGATACGCAGTATTTT.

The chain links TRBV7-6 to TRBJ1-4; 8 nucleotides agree with TRBD1. The CDR3 consists of 18 residues. Germline values: CDR1 SGHVS, CDR2 FNYEAQ. Trimming removed 5 bases from V and 2 bases from J; junction bases left unmatched: 13. CDR3 loop: CASSQTSQGAGTNEKLFF. The CDR3 bases are TGTGCCAGCAGCCAGACATCTCAGGGGGCTGGGACTAATGAAAAACTGTTTTTT. Drawing the rest from reference TRBV7-6 and TRBJ1-4, the complete variable domain is GAGVSQSPRYKVTKRGQDVALRCDPISGHVSLYWYRQALGQGPEFLTYFNYEAQQDKSGLPNDRFSAERPEGSISTLTIQRTEQRDSAMYRCASSQTSQGAGTNEKLFFGSGTQLSVL.

The V gene is TRBV19, the J gene TRBJ1-5; D is ambiguous. V was shortened by 3 bases and J by 1 base, with 7 bases between the two germline ends. Germline V gene lookup returns CDR1 LNHDA and CDR2 SQIVND (reference sequence). This CDR3 contains 14 residues. CDR3 in DNA: TGTGCCAGTAGTATGGGTGGGAGCAATCAGCCCCAGCATTTT. Its translation is CASSMGGSNQPQHF.

The rearrangement links TRBV20-1 to TRBJ2-7; tentatively, D is TRBD1 or TRBD2 (5 bases each). CDR1 is DFQATT and CDR2 is SNEGSKA in the germline V gene (reference sequence). V lost 1 base and J lost 7, with 14 bases in between. CDR3 size: 13 residues. In DNA, the CDR3 is TGCAGTGCTAGAGGATTGGATGGGGGAGAGCAGTACTTC. Translated: CSARGLDGGEQYF.

This clonotype was picked up a small number of times. The chain has TRBV6-1 and TRBJ1-1; 8 nucleotides line up with TRBD1. Losses at the gene ends were 3 bases for V and 4 bases for J; bases not matched to a gene: 13. The CDR3 is 17 amino acids. CDR1 is MNHNS and CDR2 is SASEGT in the germline V gene. The CDR3 DNA sequence: TGTGCCAGCAGTGAGATCGACAGGGGTAAACGGAGCACTGAAGCTTTCTTT. Translated: CASSEIDRGKRSTEAFF.

The chain recombines TRBV19 with TRBJ1-1; D uncertain. The CDR3 totals 13 residues. From germline, CDR1 is LNHDA and CDR2 SQIVND (reference sequence). V was cut by 5 bases and J by 4 bases, with 11 bases left in between. The CDR3 region is CASSPSGSTEAFF. The CDR3 nucleotides are TGTGCCAGTAGTCCCTCGGGGAGCACTGAAGCTTTCTTT.

With respect to this clonotype: A much larger clone sits a single nucleotide away, making a read error possible. The chain employs TRBV7-9 and TRBJ2-1, with TRBD2 identical over 13 bases. The CDR3 has 14 amino acids. Per the germline V gene, CDR1 is SEHNR and CDR2 is FQNEAQ (reference sequence). CDR3 nucleotides: TGTGCCGGACTAGCGGGAGTCTTTACCAATGCGCAGTTCTTC. Residues: CAGLAGVFTNAQFF.

This clonotype was seen repeatedly, ten times or more. This CDR3 reads CASSPSWGQGYGYTF. The CDR3 coding sequence is TGTGCCAGCAGTCCTTCATGGGGGCAGGGCTATGGCTACACCTTC. V and J are TRBV28 and TRBJ1-2, with D maybe TRBD1 (6 bases). The V and J ends lost 5 bases and 4 bases respectively, with 17 bases between them. Germline V gene lookup returns CDR1 MDHEN and CDR2 SYDVKM. This CDR3 region has 15 residues.

This clonotype was recorded many times. The V gene is TRBV20-1, the J gene TRBJ2-7; D is undetermined. CDR3 length: 15 residues. The V end was cut by 0 bases, the J end by 0 bases, with 12 bases between. Germline CDR1 reads DFQATT; CDR2 reads SNEGSKA (reference sequence). CDR3 residues: CSARDWRLSSYEQYF. The CDR3 DNA sequence: TGCAGTGCTAGAGATTGGAGACTGAGCTCCTACGAGCAGTACTTC.

V gene TRBV7-3 combines with J gene TRBJ2-7, with 7 positions matching TRBD2. Germline V gives CDR1 SGHTA, CDR2 FQGTGA. The CDR3 has 15 amino acids. The V and J ends lost 1 base and 3 bases, in that order; junction bases with no gene match: 6. CDR3 sequence (DNA): TGTGCCAGCAGCTTAAGGGCGGGAGCTGGCTACGAGCAGTACTTC. Protein sequence: CASSLRAGAGYEQYF.